This T cell receptor beta chain was identified during a study of blood T cell repertoires in COVID-19 (dated by TCRdb to the early 2020s). General notes on the study: The collaborator samples originated in the United States, Italy and Spain and spanned the acute and convalescent phases of COVID-19. The material from the prospective study consisted of cDNA or gDNA derived from T cells, B-cell-depleted T cells, or PBMCs. Deeply sampled blood TCRbeta repertoires from subjects exposed to, actively infected with, or recovered from COVID-19 were included in the dataset. The repertoires were made available in a free public database intended to serve as a resource for research on the immune response to SARS-CoV-2. Samples came from the ongoing ImmuneRACE study (first 160 participants) plus 1,254 subjects from 6 global collaborators. The sample metadata nearly always contained a de-identified subject ID, COVID-19 status, age in years and sex. Where HLA class I and class II types were available, the types were taken from metadata supplied by the sample provider, not from assay-based typing. The paper as a whole reports these results and caveats: The amount of clinical and demographic metadata varied by source and participant and was provided uncurated.

The cysteine opens and the phenylalanine closes a CDR3 of 13 amino acids. Solely the CDR3 DNA is kept, with 39 bases framed from the first base. Between the V and J ends, shortened by 6 bases and 1 base respectively, the junction contains 9 bases. The CDR1 and CDR2 encoded by the germline V gene (reference sequence) are MNHEY and SMNVEV. In the prospective study, participants were roughly 18 to 100 years old, resided in about two dozen geographic areas of the United States, and were enrolled through a virtual design. To assign participants to cohorts, the prospective study relied on clinical history that participants themselves reported in a screening survey and a study questionnaire. For ImmuneRACE Cohort 3, a participant was defined as recovered based on two consecutive negative NP/OP PCR tests, clearance by a healthcare professional, or resolution of symptoms. In the prospective study, whole blood, serum and a nasopharyngeal or oropharyngeal swab were collected from each participant by mobile phlebotomists. Participants in the prospective study had the option to provide additional blood draws and questionnaires over an approximately two-month period. Blood samples from the prospective study were shipped frozen or at room temperature prior to DNA extraction.

TCRbeta CDR3 regions were amplified from genomic DNA using the immunoSEQ Assay, a bias-controlled multiplex PCR. In the source study's methods: The number of nucleated cells in each sample was estimated by amplification of reference gene primers within the assay. To quantify the absolute abundance of each unique TCRbeta CDR3 rearrangement, sequence reads were collapsed and filtered. For each sample, productive Simpson clonality was calculated as the square root of Simpson's diversity index across productive rearrangements. In TCRdb, the immuneACCESS table is reduced to in-frame sequences with V and J assigned. These tables do not hold every clone; where another copy was compared, an unresolved V gene accounts for under half, and the others remain unexplained. The V and J calls and clone size come from that table; D and trimming were worked out from the DNA. For this sample the table gives approximately 500,000 clones, of which approximately 90% were detected only once. 1.5% to 2% of the sample is held by the ten biggest clonotypes.

Concerning this clone itself: The antigen it binds to is not known. No per-base quality is available; no much larger clone lies one base away.

The sequenced sample was PBMCs or T cells enriched from blood (not recorded which). This TCR was sampled from a woman aged 40 to 50 who had recovered from COVID-19. Recombination linked TRBV27 to TRBJ1-1; the D gene is unclear. CDR3 protein: CASRKNGNTEAFF. The DNA sequence is as follows: TGTGCCAGCAGGAAGAACGGGAACACTGAAGCTTTCTTT.